One sample yielded the 18 T cell receptor beta chains listed below, sequenced in a study of control samples from healthy donors and cancer patients. The data were produced by immunoSEQ multiplex PCR, yet TCRdb's version contains in-frame clones alone and is incomplete. The sample contains around 80,000 clones, 89% of which appear only once. The sample was blood. These receptors were collected from a man in his forties or fifties in good health.

J is TRBJ1-4 and V is TRBV5-4; the D gene is possibly TRBD1 (6 bases). With 2 bases removed from V and 0 bases from J, the gap between germline ends came to 11 bases. This CDR3 spans 16 amino acids. CDR1 is SGHNT and CDR2 is YYREEE in the germline V gene (reference sequence). The CDR3 coding sequence is TGTGCCAGCAGCTTAGCGGGGGCTTCAACTAATGAAAAACTGTTTTTT. Encoded protein: CASSLAGASTNEKLFF.

The chain couples TRBV6-5 to TRBJ1-5, with D possibly being TRBD1 (6 bases). Germline lookup yields CDR1 MNHEY and CDR2 SVGAGI. The CDR3 contains 13 residues. V was trimmed by 6 bases and J by 7 bases, leaving 13 bases between them. The CDR3 here is CASSPGAEQPQHF. CDR3 DNA: TGTGCCAGCAGCCCAGGGGCCGAGCAGCCCCAGCATTTT.

The chain recombines TRBV28 with TRBJ2-7; D is uncertain. The germline V and J ends were trimmed by 3 bases and 6 bases, with 9 bases remaining between them. The CDR3 has 12 residues. Germline V lookup: CDR1 MDHEN, CDR2 SYDVKM. CDR3 nucleotide sequence: TGTGCCAGCAGTTTGGGATCGGGCGAGCAGTACTTC. It yields the protein CASSLGSGEQYF.

In nucleotides, the CDR3 is TGTGCCAGTAGTATTAGGCAGGGGCCCACAGATACGCAGTATTTT. Protein sequence: CASSIRQGPTDTQYF. The rearrangement joins TRBV19 to TRBJ2-3, with a possible D match to TRBD1 (6 bases). Germline V gene sequence: CDR1 LNHDA, CDR2 SQIVND (reference sequence). V dropped 3 bases and J dropped 2 bases, with 12 bases sitting between them. The CDR3 runs to 15 residues. The full variable domain, in which reference TRBV19 and TRBJ2-3 provide the parts outside the CDR3, is DGGITQSPKYLFRKEGQNVTLSCEQNLNHDAMYWYRQDPGQGLRLIYYSQIVNDFQKGDIAEGYSVSREKKESFPLTVTSAQKNPTAFYLCASSIRQGPTDTQYFGPGTRLTVL.

V usage is TRBV5-1 and J usage is TRBJ1-4, with D unresolved. This CDR3 comprises 13 residues. With 7 bases removed from V and 0 bases from J, the gap between germline ends came to 7 bases. Germline CDR1 SGHRS, CDR2 YFSETQ. The CDR3: CASHRATNEKLFF. Here the CDR3 DNA reads TGCGCCAGCCACAGAGCAACTAATGAAAAACTGTTTTTT.

The rearrangement joins TRBV3-1 (or the pseudogene TRBV3-2) to TRBJ1-6; maybe TRBD1 (6 bases). The V and J ends lost 4 bases and 7 bases respectively, with 14 bases between them. Germline V lookup: CDR1 LGHDT, CDR2 YNNKEL (reference sequence). The CDR3 contains 15 residues. The CDR3 loop reads CASSPRGSKNSPLHF. As DNA, the CDR3 is TGTGCCAGCAGCCCTAGGGGGAGTAAAAATTCACCCCTCCACTTT.

This chain links TRBV5-4 with TRBJ1-1; 11 bases are shared with TRBD1. The ends lost 5 bases at V and 4 bases at J; junction bases unmatched: 4. The germline CDR1 and CDR2 sequences are SGHNT and YYREEE (reference sequence). There are 14 residues in the CDR3. CDR3 protein: CASRSGTGGTEAFF. The CDR3 DNA is TGTGCCAGCAGATCCGGGACAGGGGGCACTGAAGCTTTCTTT.

The V call is TRBV7-9, the J call TRBJ1-1; 10 bases agree with TRBD1. Germline CDR1 SEHNR, CDR2 FQNEAQ (reference sequence). Unmatched junction bases numbered 4, after V lost 5 bases and J lost 4 bases. The CDR3 has 14 residues. CDR3 region: CASSLTGGGTEAFF. The DNA of the CDR3 is TGTGCCAGCAGCCTGACAGGGGGCGGCACTGAAGCTTTCTTT.

The V and J genes are TRBV7-9 and TRBJ2-2, with D possibly being TRBD1 or TRBD2 (6 bases each). Germline V gene data show CDR1 as SEHNR and CDR2 as FQNEAQ (reference sequence). Trimming shortened V by 4 bases and J by 3 bases, and 18 bases separated the two germline ends. This CDR3 comprises 17 residues. CDR3 sequence reads: CASSSPPGEEYTGELFF. As DNA, the CDR3 is TGTGCCAGCAGCTCTCCCCCAGGGGAGGAATACACCGGGGAGCTGTTTTTT.

CDR3 residues: CASSIRTSTIAKNIQYF. In nucleotides, the CDR3 is TGTGCCAGTAGTATTAGGACGTCAACTATAGCCAAAAACATTCAGTACTTC. This chain links TRBV19 with TRBJ2-4; D remains unclear. V lost 3 bases and J 0 bases, leaving 15 bases between the germline ends. The CDR3 consists of 17 residues. In germline, CDR1 is LNHDA, CDR2 SQIVND (reference sequence).

The chain links TRBV19 to TRBJ1-1, with D uncertain. CDR3 length equals 15 residues. Germline CDR1 reads LNHDA; CDR2 reads SQIVND (reference sequence). V gave up 3 bases and J gave up 3 bases, with 14 bases separating them. The CDR3 spells CASSINRVLDTEAFF. The CDR3 coding sequence is TGTGCCAGTAGTATCAATAGGGTTCTAGACACTGAAGCTTTCTTT.

This clone was observed once. V usage is TRBV5-4 and J usage is TRBJ1-2; D unclear. The CDR3 has 16 amino acids. Germline assignment: CDR1 SGHNT and CDR2 YYREEE (reference sequence). Trimming cost V 0 bases and J 0 bases, with 12 bases left between them. DNA for the CDR3: TGTGCCAGCAGCTTGGGTCGGGGAAATACTAACTATGGCTACACCTTC. Protein sequence: CASSLGRGNTNYGYTF. The whole variable domain, remainder taken from reference TRBV5-4 and TRBJ1-2, is ETGVTQSPTHLIKTRGQQVTLRCSSQSGHNTVSWYQQALGQGPQFIFQYYREEENGRGNFPPRFSGLQFPNYSSELNVNALELDDSALYLCASSLGRGNTNYGYTFGSGTRLTVV.

The chain has TRBV6-5 and TRBJ2-2; TRBD2 is a possible D gene (8 bases). Germline assignment: CDR1 MNHEY and CDR2 SVGAGI. V dropped 10 bases and J dropped 5 bases, with 17 bases sitting between them. The CDR3 runs to 14 residues. This CDR3 reads CATRDSGGTGELFF. The DNA of the CDR3 is TGTGCCACCCGGGACAGCGGGGGTACCGGGGAGCTGTTTTTT.

The V and J genes are TRBV12-5 and TRBJ2-1, with D uncertain. Deletions cut 7 bases from V and 13 bases from J, with 14 bases between. The CDR3 totals 11 residues. Germline V gene sequence: CDR1 LGHNT, CDR2 FRNRAP. The CDR3 DNA is TGTGCTAGTGCCTCCCTCCCAGGCCAGTTCTTC. This translates into CASASLPGQFF. Full variable domain (rest looked up from reference TRBV12-5 and TRBJ2-1): DARVTQTPRHKVTEMGQEVTMRCQPILGHNTVFWYRQTMMQGLELLAYFRNRAPLDDSGMPKDRFSAEMPDATLATLKIQPSEPRDSAVYFCASASLPGQFFGPGTRLTVL.

The chain recombines TRBV6-5 with TRBJ1-3; D gene uncertain. Per the germline V gene, CDR1 is MNHEY and CDR2 is SVGAGI. V was trimmed by 8 bases and J by 2 bases, leaving 16 bases between them. This CDR3 region has 15 residues. The CDR3: CASATTGATGNTIYF. The CDR3 region has the DNA TGTGCCAGCGCCACGACGGGAGCCACTGGAAACACCATATATTTT.

The gene calls are TRBV7-3 and TRBJ1-1; D is perhaps TRBD1 (6 bases). V was shortened by 2 bases and J by 4 bases, with 14 bases between the two germline ends. The CDR3 has 15 residues. Germline CDR1 is SGHTA and CDR2 is FQGTGA. Here the CDR3 DNA reads TGTGCCAGCAGCTTATCGGGCAGGGGTACCACTGAAGCTTTCTTT. This translates into CASSLSGRGTTEAFF.

The V call is TRBV7-3, the J call TRBJ2-5; the D gene is possibly TRBD2 (6 bases). Trimming took off 2 bases at V and 4 bases at J, with 11 bases between the two ends. This CDR3 region has 14 residues. Germline CDR1 is SGHTA and CDR2 is FQGTGA. The CDR3 spells CASSLAGSGETQYF. CDR3 DNA sequence: TGTGCCAGCAGCTTAGCGGGGAGTGGAGAGACCCAGTACTTC.

This clone was counted once. V is TRBV20-1 and J is TRBJ2-1; maybe TRBD1 (5 bases). The germline V gene encodes CDR1 DFQATT and CDR2 SNEGSKA (reference sequence). This CDR3 is 11 amino acids long. V dropped 4 bases and J dropped 10 bases, with 11 bases sitting between them. In DNA, the CDR3 is TGCAGTGCTACAGGGTATCGGGAGCAGTTCTTC. It is translated as CSATGYREQFF.